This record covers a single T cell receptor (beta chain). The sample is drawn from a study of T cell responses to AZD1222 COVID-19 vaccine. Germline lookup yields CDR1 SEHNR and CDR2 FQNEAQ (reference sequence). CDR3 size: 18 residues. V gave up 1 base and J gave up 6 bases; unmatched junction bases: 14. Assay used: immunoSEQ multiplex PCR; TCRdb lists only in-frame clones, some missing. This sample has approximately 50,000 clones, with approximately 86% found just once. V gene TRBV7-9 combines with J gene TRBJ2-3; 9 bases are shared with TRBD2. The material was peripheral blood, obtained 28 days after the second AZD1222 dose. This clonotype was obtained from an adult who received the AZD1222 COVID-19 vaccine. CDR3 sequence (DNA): TGTGCCAGCAGCTTAGTCCTTGACTCGCGGGAGGGTTGGGATACGCAGTATTTT. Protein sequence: CASSLVLDSREGWDTQYF. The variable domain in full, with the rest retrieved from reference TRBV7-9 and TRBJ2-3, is DTGVSQNPRHKITKRGQNVTFRCDPISEHNRLYWYRQTLGQGPEFLTYFQNEAQLEKSRLLSDRFSAERPKGSFSTLEIQRTEQGDSAMYLCASSLVLDSREGWDTQYFGPGTRLTVL.